The 15 T cell receptor beta chains below all came from one sample that was sequenced in a study of blood T cell repertoires in COVID-19. Sequenced by immunoSEQ multiplex PCR; TCRdb stores in-frame clones only, minus some. This table has fewer than 250,000 clones, 82% appearing once. Sequencing was carried out using peripheral blood. The receptors come from a woman aged 55-69 years with COVID-19, enrolled during active disease.

The V and J genes are TRBV15 and TRBJ1-6; 8 bases map to TRBD1. J lost 8 bases, V lost 2 bases, and 8 bases had no gene match. CDR3 length: 16 amino acids. Germline lookup yields CDR1 LNHNV and CDR2 YYDKDF (reference sequence). The CDR3: CATSRQGAPEHSPLHF. In DNA form, the CDR3 reads TGTGCCACCAGCAGACAGGGGGCGCCGGAGCATTCACCCCTCCACTTT.

CDR3 bases: TGTGCCAGCAGTTACCCCCGGGGCGGGGCGGGAGGCTACTTCACCTTC. It translates to CASSYPRGGAGGYFTF. This rearrangement joins TRBV6-6 to TRBJ1-2; the D gene is possibly TRBD1 (5 bases). Germline V gene sequence: CDR1 MNHNY, CDR2 SVGAGI (reference sequence). CDR3 size: 16 residues. Trimming removed 2 bases at V and 13 bases at J, with 26 bases between.

This clone was picked up one time. Other DNA sequences in this sample translate to the same CDR3. The V gene is TRBV15, the J gene TRBJ1-4; D might be TRBD1 (6 bases). The V gene's germline CDR1 is LNHNV and CDR2 YYDKDF (reference sequence). The ends were cut back, 0 bases at V and 8 bases at J, with 7 bases in the middle. CDR3 length: 13 residues. The CDR3 here is CATSRDRGEKLFF. The CDR3 bases are TGTGCCACCAGCAGAGATAGGGGGGAAAAACTGTTTTTT.

As for this clone: A much larger clone differs by one base, so this may be a read error. Different DNA sequences within this sample yield the same CDR3. The rearrangement joins TRBV5-5 to TRBJ2-7; 9 positions match TRBD2. CDR3 length: 16 residues. Germline CDR1 is SGHKS and CDR2 is YYEKEE (reference sequence). The CDR3 DNA sequence: TGTGCCAGCAGCTTGGTCCCTAGCGGGAAATTGAACGAACAGTACTTC. This sequence encodes CASSLVPSGKLNEQYF.

V usage is TRBV19 and J usage is TRBJ1-1, with TRBD1 matching 7 bases. The germline V gene has CDR1 LNHDA and CDR2 SQIVND (reference sequence). With V trimmed by 7 bases and J by 0 bases, 8 bases remained unmatched. This CDR3 is 15 amino acids long. The CDR3 sequence: CASIPAGTVNTEAFF. The CDR3 DNA is TGTGCCAGTATCCCAGCTGGGACAGTGAACACTGAAGCTTTCTTT.

The chain recombines TRBV3-1 (or the pseudogene TRBV3-2) with TRBJ2-5, with 8 nucleotides matching TRBD1. This CDR3 region has 13 residues. Germline V gene lookup returns CDR1 LGHDT and CDR2 YNNKEL (reference sequence). V lost 1 base to trimming and J lost 5 bases; unmatched junction nucleotides: 0. The CDR3 here is CASSQGTGETQYF. In nucleotides, the CDR3 is TGTGCCAGCAGCCAAGGGACAGGGGAGACCCAGTACTTC.

The chain has TRBV9 and TRBJ1-5; 9 bases agree with TRBD1. Per germline, CDR1 SGDLS and CDR2 YYNGEE. The CDR3 is made up of 15 amino acids. V lost 3 bases, J lost 6 bases, and 7 bases stayed unmatched. CDR3 protein: CASSATGGDSQPQHF. CDR3 DNA: TGTGCCAGCAGCGCGACAGGGGGGGATTCTCAGCCCCAGCATTTT.

The genes are TRBV6-6 and TRBJ1-3; D is unclear. Trimming took off 2 bases at V and 1 base at J, with 9 bases between the two ends. The CDR3 extends over 15 amino acids. The germline gives CDR1 MNHNY, CDR2 SVGAGI (reference sequence). In DNA form, the CDR3 reads TGTGCCAGCAGTTACCGGGAGCTTTCTGGAAACACCATATATTTT. This sequence encodes CASSYRELSGNTIYF.

V gene TRBV2 combines with J gene TRBJ2-4, with TRBD1 identical over 8 bases. This CDR3 comprises 16 residues. The V segment lost 7 bases and the J segment 1 base; nucleotides outside the gene matches: 9. Germline lookup yields CDR1 SNHLY and CDR2 FYNNEI. This CDR3 is CASIIGTGLAKNIQYF. CDR3 nucleotide sequence: TGTGCCAGCATCATAGGGACAGGCCTCGCCAAAAACATTCAGTACTTC.

V usage is TRBV4-1 and J usage is TRBJ1-1, with D maybe TRBD1 (6 bases). The CDR3 spans 14 residues. Germline V lookup: CDR1 MGHRA, CDR2 YSYEKL. V gave up 2 bases and J gave up 8 bases, with 15 bases separating them. The CDR3 DNA reads TGCGCCAGCAGCCAAAGGCAGGGGCTCGGCGAAGCTTTCTTT. Translating it yields CASSQRQGLGEAFF.

This chain connects TRBV11-3 to TRBJ1-1, with TRBD1 as a possible D gene (6 bases). The germline CDR1 and CDR2 sequences are SGHNT and YENEEA. V dropped 4 bases and J dropped 11 bases, with 14 bases sitting between them. The CDR3 extends over 12 amino acids. CDR3 nucleotides: TGTGCCAGCAGCTCAAATCAGGGGCGGGCTTTCTTT. It encodes CASSSNQGRAFF.

The chain combines TRBV27 with TRBJ2-3; 7 bases fit TRBD1. V lost 5 bases to trimming and J lost 6 bases; unmatched junction nucleotides: 8. This CDR3 is built from 14 residues. Germline values: CDR1 MNHEY, CDR2 SMNVEV (reference sequence). CDR3 coding DNA: TGTGCCAGCAGTATCTACAACAGGGGTGATACGCAGTATTTT. Amino acid sequence: CASSIYNRGDTQYF.

This sequence joins TRBV28 and TRBJ1-1, with D perhaps matching TRBD1 (5 bases). CDR1 is MDHEN, CDR2 SYDVKM, per germline. Trimming took off 2 bases at V and 5 bases at J, with 18 bases between the two ends. This CDR3 comprises 16 residues. In nucleotides, the CDR3 is TGTGCCAGCAGTTTACGTCCCGGGACGGGGGGGACTGAAGCTTTCTTT. Translated: CASSLRPGTGGTEAFF.

The chain recombines TRBV7-3 with TRBJ2-1, with 11 bases matching TRBD2. The ends lost 4 bases at V and 5 bases at J; junction bases unmatched: 10. CDR3 length: 17 residues. Germline CDR1 and CDR2: SGHTA and FQGTGA. The CDR3 nucleotides are TGTGCCAGCAGCTCCGCTAGCGGGAGGATCGGCAACAATGAGCAGTTCTTC. Translated, it gives CASSSASGRIGNNEQFF.

The genes are TRBV19 and TRBJ2-2, with TRBD1 matching 9 bases. This CDR3 spans 16 amino acids. V trimming: 6 bases; J trimming: 3 bases; junction bases outside the gene matches: 8. Germline V gene data show CDR1 as LNHDA and CDR2 as SQIVND (reference sequence). CDR3 residues: CASSRDRAEYTGELFF. CDR3 in DNA: TGTGCCAGTAGCCGGGACAGGGCTGAGTACACCGGGGAGCTGTTTTTT.